Each of the 5 T cell receptor beta chains below was sequenced from the same sample in a study of cytomegalovirus exposure and HLA in healthy donors. The PCR ran on 60 Vbeta and 13 Jbeta primers. Method: immunoSEQ multiplex PCR; TCRdb's copy keeps in-frame clones and lacks some. Counted here are some 180,000 clones, 75% to 85% occurring once; the ten biggest clones make up about 2.5%. Sequenced input: PBMCs. These receptors were taken from a woman aged 25 to 39 in good health and CMV-seropositive.

The sample holds a few counts of this clone. J is TRBJ2-7 and V is TRBV2; possibly TRBD1 for D (5 bases). Trimming took off 6 bases at V and 0 bases at J, with 12 bases between the two ends. Germline lookup yields CDR1 SNHLY and CDR2 FYNNEI. The CDR3 is 14 amino acids. CDR3 amino acids: CASSLTESSYEQYF. CDR3 nucleotides: TGTGCCAGCAGCCTGACAGAGAGCTCCTACGAGCAGTACTTC.

This clone was found a few times. This rearrangement joins TRBV10-3 to TRBJ2-2; 15 bases fit TRBD2. CDR3 length: 18 residues. Germline V gene sequence: CDR1 ENHRY, CDR2 SYGVKD. Germline trimming cut 7 bases from V and 4 bases from J; bases unmatched to any gene: 10. The chain's CDR3 is CAIKLGLAGGSGTGELFF. The CDR3 nucleotides read TGTGCCATCAAGCTCGGACTAGCGGGGGGGAGTGGCACCGGGGAGCTGTTTTTT.

V gene TRBV5-4 combines with J gene TRBJ2-2; 9 bases fit TRBD1. The J segment lost 3 bases and the V segment lost 1 base, leaving 4 bases of the junction unmatched. Looked up from germline, CDR1 is SGHNT and CDR2 is YYREEE (reference sequence). CDR3 length: 16 residues. The CDR3 spells CASSLSWDRDTGELFF. The CDR3 nucleotides are TGTGCCAGCAGCTTGAGTTGGGACAGGGACACCGGGGAGCTGTTTTTT.

CDR3 DNA sequence: TGTGCCAGCAGCCATCTTGACAGGTCCGCTGGCTACACCTTC. It specifies CASSHLDRSAGYTF. This chain joins TRBV7-2 and TRBJ1-2; D perhaps matches TRBD1 (6 bases). V was cut by 5 bases and J by 7 bases, with 17 bases left in between. This CDR3 is 14 amino acids long. Germline loops: CDR1 SGHTA, CDR2 FQGNSA.

The chain joins TRBV7-9 to TRBJ1-3; perhaps TRBD1 as D (5 bases). The CDR3 totals 16 residues. The V and J ends lost 1 base and 0 bases respectively, with 10 bases between them. CDR1 SEHNR and CDR2 FQNEAQ come from the germline V gene (reference sequence). In DNA form, the CDR3 reads TGTGCCAGCAGCTTAGTAGAGACAGCCTCTGGAAACACCATATATTTT. This encodes CASSLVETASGNTIYF.